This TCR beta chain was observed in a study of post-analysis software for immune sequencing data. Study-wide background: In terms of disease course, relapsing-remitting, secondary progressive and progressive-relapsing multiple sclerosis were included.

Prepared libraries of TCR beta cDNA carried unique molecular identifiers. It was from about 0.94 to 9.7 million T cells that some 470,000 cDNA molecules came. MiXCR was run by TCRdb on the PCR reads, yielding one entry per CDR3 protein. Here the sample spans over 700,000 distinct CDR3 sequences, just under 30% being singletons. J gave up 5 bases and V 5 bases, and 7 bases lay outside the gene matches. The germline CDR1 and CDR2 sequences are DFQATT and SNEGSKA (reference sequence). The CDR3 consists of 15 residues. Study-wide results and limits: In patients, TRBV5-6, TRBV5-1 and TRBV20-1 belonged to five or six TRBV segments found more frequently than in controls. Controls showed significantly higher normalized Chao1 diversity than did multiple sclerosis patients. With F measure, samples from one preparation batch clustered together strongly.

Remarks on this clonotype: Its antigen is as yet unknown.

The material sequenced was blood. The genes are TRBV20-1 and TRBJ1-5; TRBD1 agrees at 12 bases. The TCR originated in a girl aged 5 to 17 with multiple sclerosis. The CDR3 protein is CSALAGTGGHQPQHF. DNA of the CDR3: TGCAGTGCTCTAGCCGGGACAGGGGGCCATCAGCCCCAGCATTTT.